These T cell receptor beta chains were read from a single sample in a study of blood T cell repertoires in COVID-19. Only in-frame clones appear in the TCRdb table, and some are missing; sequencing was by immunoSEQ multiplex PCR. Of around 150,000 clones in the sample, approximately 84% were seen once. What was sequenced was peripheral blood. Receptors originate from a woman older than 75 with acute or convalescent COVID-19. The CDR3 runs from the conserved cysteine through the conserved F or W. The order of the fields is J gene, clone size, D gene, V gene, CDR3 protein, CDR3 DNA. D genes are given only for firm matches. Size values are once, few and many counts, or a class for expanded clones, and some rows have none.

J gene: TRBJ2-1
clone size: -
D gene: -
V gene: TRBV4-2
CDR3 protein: CASSQAVLDEQFF
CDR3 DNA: TGTGCCAGCAGCCAAGCCGTCCTCGATGAGCAGTTCTTC

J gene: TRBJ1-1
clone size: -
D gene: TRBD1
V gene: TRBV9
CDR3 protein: CASSSRQGRNTEAFF
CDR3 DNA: TGTGCCAGCAGCTCCCGACAGGGGAGGAACACTGAAGCTTTCTTT

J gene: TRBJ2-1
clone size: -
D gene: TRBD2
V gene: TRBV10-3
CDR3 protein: CAISSGSDEQFF
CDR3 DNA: TGTGCCATCAGTAGCGGGAGCGATGAGCAGTTCTTC

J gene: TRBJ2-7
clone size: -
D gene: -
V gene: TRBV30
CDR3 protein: CAWSKGVGYEQYF
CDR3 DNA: TGTGCCTGGAGTAAGGGGGTGGGCTACGAGCAGTACTTC

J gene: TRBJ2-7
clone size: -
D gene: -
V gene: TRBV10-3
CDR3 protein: CAISASQGREQYF
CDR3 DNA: TGTGCCATCAGTGCATCACAGGGGAGGGAGCAGTACTTC

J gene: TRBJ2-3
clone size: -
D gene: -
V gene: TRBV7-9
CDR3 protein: CASSLDSSTDTQYF
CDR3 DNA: TGTGCCAGCAGCCTCGACAGTAGCACAGATACGCAGTATTTT

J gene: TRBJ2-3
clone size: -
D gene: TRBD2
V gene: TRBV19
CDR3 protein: CASSLADSTDTQYF
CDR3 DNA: TGTGCCAGTAGCCTAGCGGATAGCACAGATACGCAGTATTTT

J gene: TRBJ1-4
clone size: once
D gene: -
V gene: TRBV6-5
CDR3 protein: CASTRVATNEKLFF
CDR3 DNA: TGTGCCAGCACGAGAGTAGCAACTAATGAAAAACTGTTTTTT

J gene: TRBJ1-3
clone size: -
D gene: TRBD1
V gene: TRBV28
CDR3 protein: CASSLGGRAFGNTIYF
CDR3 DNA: TGTGCCAGCAGTCTAGGGGGCCGGGCGTTTGGAAACACCATATATTTT

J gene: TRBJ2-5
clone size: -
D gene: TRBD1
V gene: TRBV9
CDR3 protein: CASSKTGVETQYF
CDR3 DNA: TGTGCCAGCAGCAAAACAGGGGTGGAGACCCAGTACTTC

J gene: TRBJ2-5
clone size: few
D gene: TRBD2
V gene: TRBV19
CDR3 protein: CASKAGGGETQYF
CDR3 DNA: TGTGCCAGTAAGGCGGGAGGAGGGGAGACCCAGTACTTC

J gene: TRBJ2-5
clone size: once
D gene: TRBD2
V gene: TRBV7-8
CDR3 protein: CASSYSGTGETQYF
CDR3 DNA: TGTGCCAGCAGCTATAGCGGGACTGGCGAGACCCAGTACTTC

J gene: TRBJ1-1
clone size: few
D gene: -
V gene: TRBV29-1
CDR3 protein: CSVEPRNTEAFF
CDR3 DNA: TGCAGCGTTGAACCCCGGAACACTGAAGCTTTCTTT

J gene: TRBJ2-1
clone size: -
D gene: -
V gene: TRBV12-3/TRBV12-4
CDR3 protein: CASSSNEQFF
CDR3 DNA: TGTGCCAGCAGTTCGAATGAGCAGTTCTTC

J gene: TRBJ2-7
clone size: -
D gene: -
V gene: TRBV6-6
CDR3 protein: CASSYDSYEQYF
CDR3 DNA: TGTGCCAGCAGTTACGACAGCTACGAGCAGTACTTC

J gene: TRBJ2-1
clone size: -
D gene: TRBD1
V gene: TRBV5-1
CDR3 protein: CASSSGQGWGEQFF
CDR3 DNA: TGCGCCAGCAGCTCGGGACAGGGTTGGGGTGAGCAGTTCTTC

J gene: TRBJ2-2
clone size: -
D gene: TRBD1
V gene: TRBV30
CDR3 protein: CAWRRTGIYPGELFF
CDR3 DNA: TGTGCCTGGAGGAGGACAGGGATCTATCCCGGGGAGCTGTTTTTT

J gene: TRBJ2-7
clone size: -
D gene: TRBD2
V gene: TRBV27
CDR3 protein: CARQSGTSGNEQYF
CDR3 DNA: TGTGCCCGTCAATCCGGGACTAGCGGGAACGAGCAGTACTTC

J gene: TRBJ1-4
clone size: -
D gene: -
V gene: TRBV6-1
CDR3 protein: CASSELGEKLFF
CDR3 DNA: TGTGCCAGCAGTGAATTGGGCGAAAAACTGTTTTTT

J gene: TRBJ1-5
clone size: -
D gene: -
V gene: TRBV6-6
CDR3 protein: CASSTQGFGNQPQHF
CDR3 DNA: TGTGCCAGCAGCACACAGGGATTTGGCAATCAGCCCCAGCATTTT

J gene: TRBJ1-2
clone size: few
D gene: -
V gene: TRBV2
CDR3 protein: CASNLQNNGYTF
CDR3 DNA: TGTGCCAGCAACCTACAGAATAATGGCTACACCTTC

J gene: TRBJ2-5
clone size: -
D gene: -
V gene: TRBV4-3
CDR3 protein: CASSEGRAGSRVETQYF
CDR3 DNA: TGCGCCAGCAGCGAAGGACGGGCCGGGAGCAGAGTAGAGACCCAGTACTTC

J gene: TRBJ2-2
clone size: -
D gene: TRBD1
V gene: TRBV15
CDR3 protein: CATSRAGGAFGELFF
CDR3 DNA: TGTGCCACCAGCAGAGCAGGGGGCGCCTTCGGGGAGCTGTTTTTT

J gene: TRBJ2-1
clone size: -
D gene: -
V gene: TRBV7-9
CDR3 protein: CASSLTEGCFF
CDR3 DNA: TGTGCCAGCAGCTTAACGGAGGGATGTTTCTTC

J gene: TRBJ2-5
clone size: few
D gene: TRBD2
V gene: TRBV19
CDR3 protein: CASSISSGRARETQYF
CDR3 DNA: TGTGCCAGTAGTATAAGTAGCGGGAGGGCTCGAGAGACCCAGTACTTC

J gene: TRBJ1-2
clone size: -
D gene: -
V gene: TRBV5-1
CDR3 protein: CASSPSWRGEGYTF
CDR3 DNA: TGCGCCAGCAGCCCCAGTTGGAGGGGCGAGGGCTACACCTTC

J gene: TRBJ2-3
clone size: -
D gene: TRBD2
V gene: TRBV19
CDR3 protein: CASSTRFPGRGLAGAPASTDTQYF
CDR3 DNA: TGTGCCAGTAGTACCAGATTTCCGGGCCGAGGACTAGCGGGAGCCCCTGCTAGCACAGATACGCAGTATTTT